These 32 T cell receptor beta chains were all obtained from the same sample, sequenced in a study of cytomegalovirus exposure and HLA in healthy donors. PCR involved 60 Vbeta and 13 Jbeta primers. TCRdb's copy holds only in-frame clones and misses some; the assay was immunoSEQ multiplex PCR. In the table there are approximately 70,000 clones, roughly two thirds of which are singletons. Material for sequencing was PBMCs. These receptors were collected from a male donor in good health and CMV-seropositive.

J is TRBJ2-6 and V is TRBV10-2; perhaps TRBD2 as D (5 bases). Trimming took 4 bases from V and 2 from J, leaving 24 bases between them. Looked up from germline, CDR1 is WSHSY and CDR2 is SAAADI. The CDR3 covers 20 residues. The CDR3 loop is CASSASLFAEGKAGANVLTF. For the CDR3, the DNA is TGCGCCAGCAGTGCTTCCCTCTTCGCCGAGGGCAAGGCTGGGGCCAACGTCCTGACTTTC.

V and J are TRBV15 and TRBJ2-5, with TRBD1 identical over 8 bases. TRBJ2-7 explains the end of the DNA better; the J call may be wrong. Germline CDR1 is LNHNV and CDR2 is YYDKDF (reference sequence). The CDR3 length is 16 residues. The CDR3 reads CATSRGGTGGDYEQYF. CDR3 DNA: TGTGCCACCAGCAGAGGGGGGACAGGAGGTGACTACGAGCAGTACTTC.

This chain joins TRBV9 and TRBJ1-4; 10 nucleotides align to TRBD1. The CDR3 loop spans 15 amino acids. The V gene's germline CDR1 is SGDLS and CDR2 YYNGEE. With V trimmed by 4 bases and J by 7 bases, 7 bases remained unmatched. The CDR3 DNA reads as TGTGCCAGCAGCCCGCGACAGGGGGCCGGTGAAAAACTGTTTTTT. Translation: CASSPRQGAGEKLFF.

The V gene is TRBV27, the J gene TRBJ1-3, with TRBD1 as a possible D gene (6 bases). CDR1 is MNHEY, CDR2 SMNVEV, per germline (reference sequence). The CDR3 consists of 15 residues. Trimming removed 5 bases at V and 1 base at J, with 12 bases between. CDR3 loop: CASSPNRDSGNTIYF. For the CDR3, the DNA is TGTGCCAGCAGTCCGAACAGGGATTCTGGAAACACCATATATTTT.

This clone is medium-sized (0.01 to 0.1%) within its sample. The chain employs TRBV7-6 and TRBJ2-7; D not resolved. The CDR3 spans 13 residues. Germline CDR1 is SGHVS and CDR2 is FNYEAQ. Trimming took 5 bases from V and 2 from J, leaving 10 bases between them. In DNA form, the CDR3 reads TGTGCCAGCAGCGCAGATCAAACCTACGAGCAGTACTTC. It specifies CASSADQTYEQYF. Full variable domain (missing parts from reference TRBV7-6 and TRBJ2-7): GAGVSQSPRYKVTKRGQDVALRCDPISGHVSLYWYRQALGQGPEFLTYFNYEAQQDKSGLPNDRFSAERPEGSISTLTIQRTEQRDSAMYRCASSADQTYEQYFGPGTRLTVT.

The sample holds a few counts of this clone. As DNA, the CDR3 is TGTGCCAGCAGTGGCTCCTCTAGCGCCACAGATACGCAGTATTTT. Encoded protein: CASSGSSSATDTQYF. This rearrangement joins TRBV6-4 to TRBJ2-3; tentatively, D is TRBD2 (6 bases). Trimming left V 4 bases short and J 2 bases short, with 13 bases between. CDR3 length equals 15 residues. CDR1 and CDR2 from the germline V gene are MRHNA and SNTAGT.

This clone was observed a few times. The chain links TRBV2 to TRBJ2-3; TRBD1 matches at 10 bases. Germline CDR1 reads SNHLY; CDR2 reads FYNNEI. The ends lost 6 bases at V and 5 bases at J; junction bases unmatched: 5. CDR3 length: 14 residues. The CDR3 coding sequence is TGTGCCAGCAGCGCGGGACAGGGGAGAGATACGCAGTATTTT. It translates to CASSAGQGRDTQYF.

This clone came up once. The chain carries TRBV4-3 and TRBJ2-5, with 7 bases fitting TRBD2. Germline CDR1 reads LGHNA; CDR2 reads YSLEER. The V segment lost 0 bases and the J segment 5 bases; nucleotides outside the gene matches: 3. The CDR3 is 14 residues long. The CDR3 here is CASSQDPGRETQYF. The CDR3, as DNA: TGCGCCAGCAGCCAAGACCCCGGGAGGGAGACCCAGTACTTC.

The chain joins TRBV6-1 to TRBJ1-6, with 7 bases aligning to TRBD1. Germline lookup yields CDR1 MNHNS and CDR2 SASEGT. The ends lost 3 bases at V and 7 bases at J; junction bases unmatched: 0. This CDR3 region has 13 residues. The CDR3 loop is CASSETGNSPLHF. DNA for the CDR3: TGTGCCAGCAGTGAGACAGGGAATTCACCCCTCCACTTT.

The CDR3: CASSLGGTFGGYTF. Written as DNA, the CDR3 is TGTGCCAGCAGCTTAGGCGGGACCTTCGGTGGCTACACCTTC. The chain has TRBV11-2 and TRBJ1-2, with D perhaps TRBD1 (5 bases). This CDR3 contains 14 residues. Trimming shortened V by 1 base and J by 7 bases, and 13 bases separated the two germline ends. The germline V gene has CDR1 SGHAT and CDR2 FQNNGV.

This clone was counted only a few times. The V call is TRBV7-2, the J call TRBJ2-2; 7 bases match TRBD1. Looked up from germline, CDR1 is SGHTA and CDR2 is FQGNSA. V was clipped by 5 bases and J by 0 bases; unmatched bases: 3. The CDR3 has 15 residues. CDR3 in amino acids: CASSRQGPNTGELFF. DNA for the CDR3: TGTGCCAGCAGCCGACAGGGTCCGAACACCGGGGAGCTGTTTTTT. Full variable domain (rest looked up from reference TRBV7-2 and TRBJ2-2): GAGVSQSPSNKVTEKGKDVELRCDPISGHTALYWYRQSLGQGLEFLIYFQGNSAPDKSGLPSDRFSAERTGGSVSTLTIQRTQQEDSAVYLCASSRQGPNTGELFFGEGSRLTVL.

About this clone: Other DNA sequences from this sample encode an identical CDR3 as well. The chain uses TRBV2 and TRBJ2-3; 11 nucleotides match TRBD2. Germline lookup yields CDR1 SNHLY and CDR2 FYNNEI. The CDR3 is 15 residues long. V gave up 6 bases and J gave up 3 bases; unmatched junction bases: 5. The CDR3 protein is CASRATSGSTDTQYF. CDR3 coding DNA: TGTGCCAGCAGGGCAACTAGCGGGAGTACAGATACGCAGTATTTT. Full variable domain (missing parts from reference TRBV2 and TRBJ2-3): EPEVTQTPSHQVTQMGQEVILRCVPISNHLYFYWYRQILGQKVEFLVSFYNNEISEKSEIFDDQFSVERPDGSNFTLKIRSTKLEDSAMYFCASRATSGSTDTQYFGPGTRLTVL.

J is TRBJ1-6 and V is TRBV14; TRBD1 matches 7 bases. V was pared by 4 bases and J by 6 bases, with 0 bases of the junction left unmatched. The germline V gene encodes CDR1 SGHDN and CDR2 FVKESK. The CDR3 is made up of 13 amino acids. The CDR3: CASSRQGNSPLHF. The CDR3, as DNA: TGTGCCAGCAGCCGACAGGGTAATTCACCCCTCCACTTT.

The V and J genes are TRBV30 and TRBJ2-7; D call uncertain. Looked up from germline, CDR1 is GTSNPN and CDR2 is SVGIG (reference sequence). V gave up 0 bases and J gave up 3 bases, with 6 bases separating them. The CDR3 sequence is 12 residues long. For the CDR3, the DNA is TGTGCCTGGAGTGTAAGCTACTACGAGCAGTACTTC. Translation: CAWSVSYYEQYF.

The V call is TRBV2, the J call TRBJ2-3, with 13 bases fitting TRBD2. Per the germline V gene, CDR1 is SNHLY and CDR2 is FYNNEI. The CDR3 sequence is 14 residues long. The ends lost 9 bases at V and 2 bases at J; junction bases unmatched: 2. The CDR3 region is CARGTSGATDTQYF. CDR3 DNA: TGTGCCAGAGGGACTAGCGGGGCCACAGATACGCAGTATTTT.

This clone was counted between two and nine times. For the CDR3, the DNA is TGTGCCATCAGTGGAGGGTCCGGGGAGCTGTTTTTT. Protein: CAISGGSGELFF. The J gene is TRBJ2-2, the V gene TRBV10-3; maybe TRBD2 (5 bases). The germline V gene encodes CDR1 ENHRY and CDR2 SYGVKD. The CDR3 is 12 amino acids. V shed 4 bases and J shed 6 bases, with 6 bases lying between them.

This clone has ten or more counts. The rearrangement links TRBV19 to TRBJ1-4; D is unclear. The CDR3 runs 15 residues. V lost 5 bases, J lost 0 bases, and 10 bases lay in between. Germline CDR1 LNHDA, CDR2 SQIVND (reference sequence). The CDR3 nucleotides are TGTGCCAGTAGTGGGCACCTTGCAACTAATGAAAAACTGTTTTTT. It specifies CASSGHLATNEKLFF.

The V gene is TRBV5-4, the J gene TRBJ2-3, with TRBD2 as a possible D gene (7 bases). Looked up from germline, CDR1 is SGHNT and CDR2 is YYREEE (reference sequence). V was shortened by 4 bases and J by 0 bases, with 12 bases between the two germline ends. The CDR3 is 15 residues long. CDR3 in amino acids: CASSQGGGSTDTQYF. The DNA of the CDR3 is TGTGCCAGCAGCCAAGGGGGGGGAAGCACAGATACGCAGTATTTT.

This chain links TRBV29-1 with TRBJ1-2; D unclear. The CDR3 is 11 amino acids. Germline V lookup: CDR1 SQVTM, CDR2 ANQGSEA. The V end lost 5 bases, the J end lost 7 bases, and 11 bases lay between the germline ends. The CDR3 loop reads CSVFGEGGYTF. The DNA for the CDR3 is TGCAGCGTTTTCGGGGAGGGTGGCTACACCTTC.

The table lists this clone with a count of one. The chain couples TRBV4-1 to TRBJ1-2; a possible D gene is TRBD1 (6 bases). The CDR3 has 15 amino acids. The germline V gene has CDR1 MGHRA and CDR2 YSYEKL. The germline V and J ends were trimmed by 1 base and 1 base, with 10 bases remaining between them. The CDR3 region has the DNA TGCGCCAGCAGCCAAGCGACAGGCCTTAACTATGGCTACACCTTC. Encoded protein: CASSQATGLNYGYTF.

The chain links TRBV14 to TRBJ2-3, with no clear D. The germline V and J ends were trimmed by 4 bases and 2 bases, with 7 bases remaining between them. Looked up from germline, CDR1 is SGHDN and CDR2 is FVKESK. This CDR3 is built from 13 residues. The CDR3 nucleotides read TGTGCCAGCAGCCTTGGGCCCACAGATACGCAGTATTTT. Its translation: CASSLGPTDTQYF.

V gene TRBV7-2 combines with J gene TRBJ2-7; possibly TRBD2 for D (6 bases). The V end was cut by 5 bases, the J end by 4 bases, with 15 bases between. The CDR3 covers 14 residues. The germline gives CDR1 SGHTA, CDR2 FQGNSA. CDR3 sequence: CASSPGGNRYEQYF. The CDR3 DNA follows: TGTGCCAGCAGCCCCGGGGGTAACAGATACGAGCAGTACTTC.

CDR3 protein: CASSLGDRDRPKLFF. The CDR3 region has the DNA TGTGCCAGCAGCTTAGGCGACCGGGACAGGCCAAAACTGTTTTTT. The chain uses TRBV7-2 and TRBJ1-4; TRBD1 matches at 8 bases. The germline V gene has CDR1 SGHTA and CDR2 FQGNSA. The CDR3 runs 15 residues. With V trimmed by 1 base and J by 10 bases, 8 bases remained unmatched. Supplemented by reference TRBV7-2 and TRBJ1-4, the full variable domain reads GAGVSQSPSNKVTEKGKDVELRCDPISGHTALYWYRQSLGQGLEFLIYFQGNSAPDKSGLPSDRFSAERTGGSVSTLTIQRTQQEDSAVYLCASSLGDRDRPKLFFGSGTQLSVL.

This CDR3 is CASSLGTGVDYGYTF. DNA of the CDR3: TGTGCCAGCAGCTTAGGGACAGGGGTTGACTATGGCTACACCTTC. The rearrangement uses TRBV7-2 and TRBJ1-2; 9 bases match TRBD1. Germline V lookup: CDR1 SGHTA, CDR2 FQGNSA. There are 15 residues in the CDR3. J lost 3 bases, V lost 1 base, and 3 bases had no gene match.

The V gene is TRBV6-5, the J gene TRBJ1-6; D is ambiguous. Germline assignment: CDR1 MNHEY and CDR2 SVGAGI. V dropped 4 bases and J dropped 0 bases, with 10 bases sitting between them. The CDR3 covers 16 residues. The CDR3 is CASSLIRSSYNSPLHF. The CDR3, as DNA: TGTGCCAGCAGTTTAATCCGGAGCTCCTATAATTCACCCCTCCACTTT.

This chain joins TRBV4-1 and TRBJ1-2; no firm D call. Germline V lookup: CDR1 MGHRA, CDR2 YSYEKL. The CDR3 sequence is 15 residues long. The V end was cut by 1 base, the J end by 4 bases, with 13 bases between. The CDR3 region has the DNA TGCGCCAGCAGCCAAGGCGCATCCTCTTCCTATGGCTACACCTTC. This translates into CASSQGASSSYGYTF.

The V call is TRBV19, the J call TRBJ2-7; 10 bases match TRBD2. V was pared by 5 bases and J by 2 bases, with 12 bases of the junction left unmatched. The CDR3 consists of 17 residues. CDR1 is LNHDA, CDR2 SQIVND, per germline (reference sequence). The CDR3 protein is CASSGGRLAGPTYEQYF. CDR3 sequence (DNA): TGTGCCAGTAGTGGGGGGCGACTAGCGGGTCCGACCTACGAGCAGTACTTC. Filled out from reference TRBV19 and TRBJ2-7, the complete variable domain reads DGGITQSPKYLFRKEGQNVTLSCEQNLNHDAMYWYRQDPGQGLRLIYYSQIVNDFQKGDIAEGYSVSREKKESFPLTVTSAQKNPTAFYLCASSGGRLAGPTYEQYFGPGTRLTVT.

V is TRBV13 and J is TRBJ2-1, with D tentatively TRBD2 (6 bases). CDR1 is PRHDT, CDR2 FYEKMQ, per germline (reference sequence). The CDR3 totals 15 residues. V shed 5 bases and J shed 5 bases, with 16 bases lying between them. The CDR3 sequence is CASSNPGRADNEQFF. For the CDR3, the DNA is TGTGCCAGCAGCAACCCCGGGAGAGCGGACAATGAGCAGTTCTTC.

The CDR3 nucleotides read TGTGCCAGCAGCTTAGCGACAGGGGTCTACAATGAGCAGTTCTTC. This encodes CASSLATGVYNEQFF. V usage is TRBV5-6 and J usage is TRBJ2-1; 8 nucleotides agree with TRBD1. CDR1 is SGHDT, CDR2 YYEEEE, per germline. With 2 bases clipped from V and 3 bases from J, the junction kept 4 bases outside the gene matches. The CDR3 is made up of 15 amino acids. Complete variable domain (other parts from reference TRBV5-6 and TRBJ2-1): DAGVTQSPTHLIKTRGQQVTLRCSPKSGHDTVSWYQQALGQGPQFIFQYYEEEERQRGNFPDRFSGHQFPNYSSELNVNALLLGDSALYLCASSLATGVYNEQFFGPGTRLTVL.

The chain links TRBV5-4 to TRBJ1-1; tentative D call: TRBD1 (6 bases). CDR1 SGHNT and CDR2 YYREEE come from the germline V gene (reference sequence). This CDR3 region has 14 residues. The V end lost 0 bases, the J end lost 3 bases, and 9 bases lay between the germline ends. The CDR3 coding sequence is TGTGCCAGCAGCTTGGTAGGGGGGGACACTGAAGCTTTCTTT. This gives the protein CASSLVGGDTEAFF. Looking up the rest from reference TRBV5-4 and TRBJ1-1 gives the full variable domain: ETGVTQSPTHLIKTRGQQVTLRCSSQSGHNTVSWYQQALGQGPQFIFQYYREEENGRGNFPPRFSGLQFPNYSSELNVNALELDDSALYLCASSLVGGDTEAFFGQGTRLTVV.

The chain links TRBV5-1 to TRBJ2-1; maybe TRBD2 (5 bases). The V end was cut by 4 bases, the J end by 5 bases, with 10 bases between. CDR3 size: 13 residues. Germline CDR1 SGHRS, CDR2 YFSETQ. This CDR3 reads CASSPGVDNEQFF. CDR3 DNA: TGCGCCAGCAGCCCCGGGGTGGACAATGAGCAGTTCTTC.

The chain is built from TRBV19 and TRBJ2-1; D is perhaps TRBD1 (5 bases). CDR1 is LNHDA, CDR2 SQIVND, per germline (reference sequence). V was shortened by 10 bases and J by 5 bases, with 21 bases between the two germline ends. This CDR3 is 15 amino acids long. The CDR3 sequence is CATNNLGRTHNEQFF. The CDR3 nucleotides are TGTGCCACCAACAATCTGGGGCGGACACACAATGAGCAGTTCTTC.